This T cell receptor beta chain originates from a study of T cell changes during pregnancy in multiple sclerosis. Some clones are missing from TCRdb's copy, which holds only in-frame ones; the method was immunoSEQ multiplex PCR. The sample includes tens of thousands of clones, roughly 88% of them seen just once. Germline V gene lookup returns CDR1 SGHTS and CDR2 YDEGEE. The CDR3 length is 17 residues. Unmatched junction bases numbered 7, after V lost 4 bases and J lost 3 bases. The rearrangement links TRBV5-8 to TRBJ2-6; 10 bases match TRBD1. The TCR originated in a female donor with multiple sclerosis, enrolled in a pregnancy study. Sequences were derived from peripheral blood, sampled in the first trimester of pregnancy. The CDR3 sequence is CASSPGQGFFGANVLTF. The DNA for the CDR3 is TGTGCCAGCAGCCCGGGACAGGGGTTTTTTGGGGCCAACGTCCTGACTTTC.